These T cell receptor beta chains were read from a single sample in a study of blood T cell repertoires in COVID-19. The method was immunoSEQ multiplex PCR; TCRdb's version includes in-frame clones alone and lacks a portion of them. Of 250,000 to 300,000 clones listed, 70% to 90% are singletons. The specimen sequenced was PBMCs or T cells enriched from blood (not recorded which). These receptors were obtained from a woman aged 50 to 60 who had recovered from COVID-19. Both conserved end residues are part of each CDR3. A D gene is named only where the DNA matches it firmly. Size tells how often a clone was seen (once, few, many) or the class of an expanded clone, and some rows leave it out.

-,TRBV10-3,-,TRBJ2-2,TGTGCCATCAGTGAGTCGAAACAGACCACCGGGGAGCTGTTTTTT,CAISESKQTTGELFF
TRBD2,TRBV2,once,TRBJ2-3,TGTGCCAGCAGTGAAAATCTAGCGGGAGGGCCACCTACCCCCACAGATACGCAGTATTTT,CASSENLAGGPPTPTDTQYF
-,TRBV7-9,few,TRBJ2-7,TGTGCCAGCAGCCGACAAGGGACTGTATCCTACGAGCAGTACTTC,CASSRQGTVSYEQYF
-,TRBV28,-,TRBJ1-2,TGTGCCAGCAGTGTTCGGGGGACCTTCTATGGCTACACCTTC,CASSVRGTFYGYTF
TRBD1,TRBV10-1,few,TRBJ2-2,TGCGCCAGCAGACAGGGGGGTTCCGGGGAGCTGTTTTTT,CASRQGGSGELFF
-,TRBV27,-,TRBJ1-4,TGTGCCAGCAGTTTAGGGCATTCCTCAACTAATGAAAAACTGTTTTTT,CASSLGHSSTNEKLFF
TRBD1,TRBV27,-,TRBJ1-2,TGTGCCAGTGCAGTGAACAGGGGAGAATATGGCTACACCTTC,CASAVNRGEYGYTF
TRBD2,TRBV9,-,TRBJ2-3,TGTGCCAGCAGCGCGGCGGCGGGAGTTTATACAGATACGCAGTATTTT,CASSAAAGVYTDTQYF
-,TRBV28,-,TRBJ1-2,TGTGCCAGCAGTTCAACAGTGTACTATGGCTACACCTTC,CASSSTVYYGYTF
-,TRBV1,-,TRBJ2-7,TGCACCAGCAACCCGGAGCGGGAGGGAAACTCCTACGAGCAGTACTTC,CTSNPEREGNSYEQYF
-,TRBV9,-,TRBJ2-2,TGTGCCAGCAGTTCTAGACAGACCGGGGAGCTGTTTTTT,CASSSRQTGELFF
-,TRBV29-1,-,TRBJ2-1,TGCAGCGTTGATCGGGGGAATGAGCAGTTCTTC,CSVDRGNEQFF
-,TRBV18,-,TRBJ1-5,TGTGCCAGCTCACCTCGGACAGCCTTGAATAGCAATCAGCCCCAGCATTTT,CASSPRTALNSNQPQHF
-,TRBV19,-,TRBJ2-7,TGTGCCAGTAGTATTCGGGACTCCTACGAGCAGTACTTC,CASSIRDSYEQYF
TRBD1,TRBV4-2,-,TRBJ1-5,TGTGCCAGCAGCCAAGATGAACAGGGGGGAAATCAGCCCCAGCATTTT,CASSQDEQGGNQPQHF
-,TRBV27,-,TRBJ2-7,TGTGCCAGCAGTTTATCGTCCCGCTACGAGCAGTACTTC,CASSLSSRYEQYF
-,TRBV5-5,-,TRBJ2-2,TGTGCCAGCAGCTTTACCGCCACGGACACCGGGGAGCTGTTTTTT,CASSFTATDTGELFF
-,TRBV5-1,few,TRBJ1-3,TGCGCCAGCAGCTTGGCGGTCTACTCTGGAAACACCATATATTTT,CASSLAVYSGNTIYF
TRBD2,TRBV28,-,TRBJ2-3,TGTGCCAGCAGCCAGCTAGCGGGGGTAGGCACAGATACGCAGTATTTT,CASSQLAGVGTDTQYF
TRBD2,TRBV12-3/TRBV12-4,-,TRBJ2-3,TGTGCCAGTCTTGGGAGGGGTACGCAGTATTTT,CASLGRGTQYF
-,TRBV11-2,-,TRBJ2-7,TGTGCCAGCAGCCCCGGCGGGCGGGTGGGCACCTACGAGCAGTACTTC,CASSPGGRVGTYEQYF
-,TRBV11-2,-,TRBJ1-1,TGTGCCAGCAGCTTCAACGGGACAAACAATGAAGCTTTCTTT,CASSFNGTNNEAFF
-,TRBV6-5,-,TRBJ2-3,TGTGCCAGCAGTTACTCGAGGGGACTGCATACAGATACGCAGTATTTT,CASSYSRGLHTDTQYF